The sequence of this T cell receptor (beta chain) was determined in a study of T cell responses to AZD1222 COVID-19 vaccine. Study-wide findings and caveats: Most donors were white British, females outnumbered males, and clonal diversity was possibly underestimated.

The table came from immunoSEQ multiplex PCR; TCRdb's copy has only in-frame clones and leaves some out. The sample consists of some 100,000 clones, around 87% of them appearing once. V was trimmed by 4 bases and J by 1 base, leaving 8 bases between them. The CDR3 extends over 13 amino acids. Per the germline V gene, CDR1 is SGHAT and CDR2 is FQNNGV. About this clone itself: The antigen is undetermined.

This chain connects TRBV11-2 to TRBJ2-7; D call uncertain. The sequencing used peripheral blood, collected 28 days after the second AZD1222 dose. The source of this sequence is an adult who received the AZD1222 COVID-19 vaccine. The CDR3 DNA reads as TGTGCCAGCAGCTGGTTAGGGTCCTACGAGCAGTACTTC. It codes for CASSWLGSYEQYF.